The 27 T cell receptor beta chains below come from one sample, sequenced in a study of blood T cell repertoires in COVID-19. Clones were sequenced by immunoSEQ multiplex PCR, and TCRdb holds only the in-frame ones, with some missing. The table shows hundreds of thousands of clones, with 86% occurring only once. Sequencing was performed on peripheral blood. The source is a woman in her 70s with COVID-19, enrolled during active disease.

This clone was counted a single time. The rearrangement joins TRBV7-9 to TRBJ1-3, with 7 bases aligning to TRBD1. CDR1 and CDR2 from the germline V gene are SEHNR and FQNEAQ (reference sequence). Trimming took 5 bases from V and 0 from J; bases not matched to a gene: 13. The CDR3 covers 18 residues. The DNA for the CDR3 is TGTGCCAGCAGCCCAGCACAGGGGAGAGACATCTCTGGAAACACCATATATTTT. It specifies CASSPAQGRDISGNTIYF.

J is TRBJ2-5 and V is TRBV3-1 (or the pseudogene TRBV3-2); TRBD1 aligns across 7 bases. From germline, CDR1 is LGHDT and CDR2 YNNKEL (reference sequence). The CDR3 loop spans 13 amino acids. V lost 6 bases, J lost 7 bases, and 8 bases stayed unmatched. CDR3 nucleotides: TGTGCCAGCAGTTCACAGGGGTTAGGGACCCAGTACTTC. Amino acids: CASSSQGLGTQYF.

The chain employs TRBV5-1 and TRBJ2-7, with D possibly being TRBD1 (6 bases). The CDR3 runs 12 residues. The germline V gene encodes CDR1 SGHRS and CDR2 YFSETQ. Trimming pared 4 bases from V and 7 bases from J, leaving 12 bases between. CDR3 sequence reads: CASSVQGSEQYF. The CDR3 DNA sequence: TGCGCCAGCAGCGTACAGGGTTCAGAGCAGTACTTC. The whole variable domain, remainder taken from reference TRBV5-1 and TRBJ2-7, is KAGVTQTPRYLIKTRGQQVTLSCSPISGHRSVSWYQQTPGQGLQFLFEYFSETQRNKGNFPGRFSGRQFSNSRSEMNVSTLELGDSALYLCASSVQGSEQYFGPGTRLTVT.

The rearrangement uses TRBV5-1 and TRBJ2-3, with 9 positions matching TRBD2. Trimming removed 0 bases from V and 5 bases from J; junction bases left unmatched: 7. In germline, CDR1 is SGHRS, CDR2 YFSETQ. The CDR3 has 16 residues. Here the CDR3 reads CASSLEAGGLVDTQYF. In DNA, the CDR3 is TGCGCCAGCAGCTTGGAGGCGGGGGGGCTAGTAGATACGCAGTATTTT.

V and J are TRBV19 and TRBJ1-5, with a weak D call TRBD1 (5 bases). The germline V and J ends were trimmed by 5 bases and 6 bases, with 11 bases remaining between them. The V gene's germline CDR1 is LNHDA and CDR2 SQIVND (reference sequence). The CDR3 has 13 amino acids. CDR3 bases: TGTGCCAGTAGTCTCCAGGGACTTCAGCCCCAGCATTTT. It yields the protein CASSLQGLQPQHF.

The chain uses TRBV6-5 and TRBJ2-7, with a possible D match to TRBD1 (5 bases). CDR3 size: 14 residues. Germline lookup yields CDR1 MNHEY and CDR2 SVGAGI. Deletions cut 4 bases from V and 6 bases from J, with 16 bases between. Here the CDR3 DNA reads TGTGCCAGCAGTTCCTGGACACTCAACCGCGAGCAGTACTTC. It translates to CASSSWTLNREQYF.

V and J are TRBV5-1 and TRBJ1-1; possibly TRBD1 for D (5 bases). V lost 0 bases and J lost 5, with 11 bases in between. The CDR3 sequence is 14 residues long. The V gene's germline CDR1 is SGHRS and CDR2 YFSETQ. CDR3 in amino acids: CASSLATRGTEAFF. The CDR3 DNA reads TGCGCCAGCAGCTTGGCTACAAGGGGAACTGAAGCTTTCTTT.

Note on this clone: In the same sample, other DNA sequences code for this CDR3. The V gene is TRBV7-9, the J gene TRBJ1-2; 8 bases match TRBD1. The germline CDR1 and CDR2 sequences are SEHNR and FQNEAQ (reference sequence). CDR3 size: 13 residues. V gave up 5 bases and J gave up 7 bases; unmatched junction bases: 6. CDR3 sequence: CASSLDREGGYTF. The CDR3 bases are TGTGCCAGCAGCCTGGACAGGGAAGGTGGCTACACCTTC. Together with reference TRBV7-9 and TRBJ1-2, the CDR3 gives the full variable domain: DTGVSQNPRHKITKRGQNVTFRCDPISEHNRLYWYRQTLGQGPEFLTYFQNEAQLEKSRLLSDRFSAERPKGSFSTLEIQRTEQGDSAMYLCASSLDREGGYTFGSGTRLTVV.

V is TRBV5-1 and J is TRBJ2-7, with 8 bases aligning to TRBD2. In germline, CDR1 is SGHRS, CDR2 YFSETQ. The J segment lost 1 base and the V segment lost 2 bases, leaving 8 bases of the junction unmatched. This CDR3 spans 16 amino acids. CDR3 bases: TGCGCCAGCAGCTTCAGGCCTCGACTAGCGTCCTACGAGCAGTACTTC. Its translation is CASSFRPRLASYEQYF.

The CDR3 DNA reads TGTGCCAGCAGCGTAGAGCCTAAGAACACCGGGGAGCTGTTTTTT. Residues: CASSVEPKNTGELFF. The J gene is TRBJ2-2, the V gene TRBV9; D is unclear. Germline V gives CDR1 SGDLS, CDR2 YYNGEE. This CDR3 spans 15 amino acids. Trimming pared 0 bases from V and 1 base from J, leaving 7 bases between.

This sequence joins TRBV3-1 (or the pseudogene TRBV3-2) and TRBJ2-7; 9 nucleotides align to TRBD2. This CDR3 has 15 amino acids. Germline loops: CDR1 LGHDT, CDR2 YNNKEL (reference sequence). With 1 base clipped from V and 0 bases from J, the junction kept 1 base outside the gene matches. CDR3 protein: CASSQASGASYEQYF. CDR3 nucleotide sequence: TGTGCCAGCAGCCAAGCTAGCGGGGCCTCCTACGAGCAGTACTTC.

The J gene is TRBJ2-2, the V gene TRBV7-9, with D uncertain. Germline CDR1 is SEHNR and CDR2 is FQNEAQ (reference sequence). CDR3 length: 16 residues. The V and J ends lost 5 bases and 5 bases respectively, with 18 bases between them. The CDR3 region is CASSNEPNSWTGELFF. CDR3 nucleotides: TGTGCCAGCAGCAACGAGCCGAACAGTTGGACCGGGGAGCTGTTTTTT.

Regarding this clone: Other DNA sequences in the same sample also yield this CDR3. This rearrangement joins TRBV30 to TRBJ1-1; no definite D call. Germline loops: CDR1 GTSNPN, CDR2 SVGIG (reference sequence). The ends were cut back, 0 bases at V and 2 bases at J, with 7 bases in the middle. The CDR3 is 13 residues long. The CDR3 DNA reads as TGTGCCTGGAGTGTACAAGAAAACACTGAAGCTTTCTTT. Translating gives CAWSVQENTEAFF.

J is TRBJ1-4 and V is TRBV5-1; weak D call: TRBD1 (6 bases). The V and J ends lost 0 bases and 5 bases respectively, with 11 bases between them. Germline lookup yields CDR1 SGHRS and CDR2 YFSETQ. The CDR3 spans 15 residues. CDR3 DNA: TGCGCCAGCAGCTTGGATACAGGGATAAATGAAAAACTGTTTTTT. Amino acid sequence: CASSLDTGINEKLFF.

The V and J genes are TRBV2 and TRBJ2-7; 7 bases align to TRBD2. Germline lookup yields CDR1 SNHLY and CDR2 FYNNEI. The CDR3 has 14 amino acids. The junction had 3 bases not matched to a gene; V was cut back by 0 bases and J by 4 bases. Written as DNA, the CDR3 is TGTGCCAGCAGTGAAGCCGGCGGGGGATACGAGCAGTACTTC. This sequence encodes CASSEAGGGYEQYF.

V gene TRBV19 combines with J gene TRBJ2-7; possible D gene TRBD1, 5 bases. V dropped 0 bases and J dropped 2 bases, with 8 bases sitting between them. The germline V gene has CDR1 LNHDA and CDR2 SQIVND (reference sequence). The CDR3 runs to 14 residues. The CDR3, as DNA: TGTGCCAGTAGTATAGATACAGGAGCCTACGAGCAGTACTTC. Protein product: CASSIDTGAYEQYF. The variable domain in full, completed from reference TRBV19 and TRBJ2-7, reads DGGITQSPKYLFRKEGQNVTLSCEQNLNHDAMYWYRQDPGQGLRLIYYSQIVNDFQKGDIAEGYSVSREKKESFPLTVTSAQKNPTAFYLCASSIDTGAYEQYFGPGTRLTVT.

The CDR3, as DNA: TGTGCCAGCAGCCAGGACAGGCTCGGGGATACGCAGTATTTT. Amino acids: CASSQDRLGDTQYF. This chain joins TRBV5-4 and TRBJ2-3, with 7 bases matching TRBD1. V lost 4 bases to trimming and J lost 6 bases; unmatched junction nucleotides: 8. The length of the CDR3 is 14 residues. Per germline, CDR1 SGHNT and CDR2 YYREEE (reference sequence).

The V call is TRBV6-5, the J call TRBJ2-7, with 11 positions matching TRBD1. From germline, CDR1 is MNHEY and CDR2 SVGAGI. V trimming: 5 bases; J trimming: 7 bases; junction bases outside the gene matches: 10. The CDR3 has 15 residues. CDR3 protein: CASSQRDRGFLEQYF. DNA for the CDR3: TGTGCCAGCAGTCAACGGGACAGGGGGTTTTTGGAGCAGTACTTC.

The V call is TRBV6-6, the J call TRBJ2-7; the D gene is possibly TRBD2 (5 bases). This CDR3 comprises 14 residues. Trimming took off 6 bases at V and 5 bases at J, with 17 bases between the two ends. Germline V lookup: CDR1 MNHNY, CDR2 SVGAGI (reference sequence). DNA for the CDR3: TGTGCCAGCAGCCGAGGGAGTGGGGTAGACGAGCAGTACTTC. Its protein is CASSRGSGVDEQYF.

This sequence joins TRBV10-3 and TRBJ2-7, with TRBD1 as a possible D gene (6 bases). The CDR3 is 14 amino acids. CDR1 is ENHRY, CDR2 SYGVKD, per germline. Trimming pared 11 bases from V and 0 bases from J, leaving 17 bases between. The CDR3 nucleotides are TGTGCCGCCCGGGTGAGGGGGAACTCCTACGAGCAGTACTTC. Its translation: CAARVRGNSYEQYF.

V gene TRBV4-1 combines with J gene TRBJ1-1, with 7 nucleotides matching TRBD1. This CDR3 contains 16 residues. The ends lost 6 bases at V and 1 base at J; junction bases unmatched: 11. Germline-derived CDR1 and CDR2 are MGHRA and YSYEKL. The CDR3 spells CASRISGQQTNTEAFF. CDR3 DNA: TGCGCCAGCAGGATTTCGGGACAGCAAACGAACACTGAAGCTTTCTTT.

This rearrangement joins TRBV24-1 to TRBJ2-2; D possibly corresponds to TRBD2 (5 bases). The germline CDR1 and CDR2 sequences are KGHDR and SFDVKD. The CDR3 totals 13 residues. V lost 8 bases, J lost 4 bases, and 10 bases lay in between. The CDR3 nucleotides read TGTGCCACCACCTCCCGGGGCACCGGGGAGCTGTTTTTT. This sequence encodes CATTSRGTGELFF.

The chain uses TRBV11-2 and TRBJ1-3; 8 bases are shared with TRBD1. There are 17 residues in the CDR3. V was clipped by 2 bases and J by 4 bases; unmatched bases: 10. Germline CDR1 reads SGHAT; CDR2 reads FQNNGV. The CDR3 spells CASSLWAQGAGGNTIYF. In DNA, the CDR3 is TGTGCCAGCAGCTTATGGGCGCAGGGGGCTGGGGGAAACACCATATATTTT.

This clone was seen once. The gene calls are TRBV11-1 and TRBJ1-6; tentative D call: TRBD1 (5 bases). Trimming left V 2 bases short and J 4 bases short, with 9 bases between. The germline V gene has CDR1 SGHAT and CDR2 FQDESV (reference sequence). The CDR3 sequence is 15 residues long. The CDR3 sequence is CASSLSRVYNSPLHF. Here the CDR3 DNA reads TGTGCCAGCAGCTTAAGCAGGGTTTATAATTCACCCCTCCACTTT.

J is TRBJ1-1 and V is TRBV4-2, with D possibly being TRBD1 (6 bases). Germline values: CDR1 LGHNA, CDR2 YNFKEQ. The V and J ends lost 0 bases and 7 bases respectively, with 27 bases between them. CDR3 size: 19 residues. CDR3 nucleotides: TGTGCCAGCAGCCAAGATTCAGGACAGTCCTGGGGCCTAGCTGGTGAAGCTTTCTTT. This sequence encodes CASSQDSGQSWGLAGEAFF.

The chain uses TRBV19 and TRBJ2-3; the match to TRBD1 covers 8 bases. Germline CDR1 and CDR2: LNHDA and SQIVND (reference sequence). The CDR3 runs to 16 residues. V gave up 5 bases and J gave up 2 bases; unmatched junction bases: 9. CDR3 residues: CASSSGPGQDTDTQYF. As DNA, the CDR3 is TGTGCCAGTAGTTCTGGACCGGGACAGGACACAGATACGCAGTATTTT.

This sequence joins TRBV19 and TRBJ2-2; no firm D call. CDR3 size: 16 residues. The V end lost 0 bases, the J end lost 4 bases, and 12 bases lay between the germline ends. From germline, CDR1 is LNHDA and CDR2 SQIVND (reference sequence). CDR3 nucleotide sequence: TGTGCCAGTAGTATAGATCTCGTGACTCTCACCGGGGAGCTGTTTTTT. This gives the protein CASSIDLVTLTGELFF.